This T cell receptor beta chain is from a study of blood T cells in healthy people across ages (dated by TCRdb to the mid-2010s). As for the study more broadly: In model experiments, template switching captured about one uniquely barcoded TCR beta cDNA molecule for every two T cells. The study measured age-related changes in TCR beta repertoire diversity using deep sequencing normalized with unique cDNA molecular identifiers. The donors were divided into four age groups: young (average about 15 years), middle-aged (roughly 42), aged (approximately 62) and long-lived (about 80). For two donors (one aged 18 to 29 and one aged 80 or older), the study analyzed two additional independent replicas of 1 million unique cDNA reads from the same blood draw. Donors of different ages were randomly distributed across sequencing lanes to avoid experimental bias.

Receptor amplification or capture employed 5' RACE. The sequencer was an Illumina HiSeq 2500. The second PCR ran for about 6 to 12 cycles and used a J-beta primer mix along with a sample-barcoded 5' primer. A template-switch 5' adaptor carrying 12 random nucleotides introduced a unique molecular identifier onto each TCR beta cDNA molecule. Each sample yielded at least 3 million CDR3-containing paired-end reads. First-strand cDNA was synthesized from all RNA with the Mint cDNA synthesis kit, primed by a TRBC-specific oligonucleotide. Following uracil-DNA glycosylase treatment, a first 18-cycle PCR with universal primers M1SS and BC2_uni_R was performed on all cDNA. The original pipeline was this. For normalization, 1 million high-quality reads, each with a distinct molecular identifier, were randomly selected from each sample. Instead of being binned into consensus sequences, reads with shared molecular identifiers were discarded. MiTCR, run with a Q25 quality threshold and the strictest error-elimination algorithm, handled CDR3 identification, clonotype clustering and error correction. A nonparametric unseen species model with Euler transformation was used to estimate lower-bound total TCR beta diversity. TCRdb redid the processing of the public reads, applying fastp at Q25 and MiXCR, and retained in-frame beta chains. Rows with a matching CDR3 protein are joined into one entry that keeps the most common DNA and genes. TCRdb, not the authors, supplied the V and J calls. The sample table holds 700,000 or so distinct CDR3 sequences, of which around 43% were seen once. The top ten hold around 30% of the sample.

General study outcomes and caveats: Since profiling was done on bulk unsorted PBMCs, naive and antigen-experienced compartments could not be conclusively compared. Observed TCR beta diversity per million T cells fell roughly linearly with age, and a significant reduction was already apparent by age around 40. The long-lived group showed more naive CD4+ T cells, fewer expanded clones and increased TCR diversity than the aged group, suggesting age selection. The CMV infection status of donors was not known, potentially confounding age-related changes in expanded clonotypes. A strong correlation was found between observed TCR beta diversity and the percentage of naive T cells measured by flow cytometry. Estimates of total diversity based on one million sequenced T cells were regarded as lower bounds and as underestimates.

Regarding this clonotype: Its antigen has not been determined. Base qualities are not recorded, but no much larger clone differs from it by a single base.

Donors were 39 systemically healthy Caucasian individuals from Russia aged roughly 6 to 90 years. Ten milliliters of peripheral blood were drawn from each donor into EDTA-treated Vacutainer tubes. Ficoll-Paque density-gradient centrifugation was used to isolate PBMCs, with at least 7 million obtained per sample. Total RNA, at least 5 micrograms per sample, was extracted from PBMCs with Trizol reagent. For every donor, an aliquot of PBMCs went through flow cytometry to measure the percentages of naive CD45RAhigh/CD27high T cells. Reading from cysteine to phenylalanine, the CDR3 counts 15 amino acids. Just the 45-base CDR3 DNA is kept, in frame starting at base 1. The junction carries 15 bases between V and J, which are trimmed by 3 bases and 7 bases respectively.

Sequenced material: blood. The clonotype originates from a man older than 75 in good health. The rearranged chain carries TRBV12-3 or TRBV12-4 and TRBJ2-2, and the D gene may be TRBD1, 5 bases matching. This receptor has the CDR3 CASSLGPASGGELFF. In nucleotide form, the sequence is TGTGCCAGCAGTTTGGGGCCGGCCTCAGGCGGGGAGCTGTTTTTT.